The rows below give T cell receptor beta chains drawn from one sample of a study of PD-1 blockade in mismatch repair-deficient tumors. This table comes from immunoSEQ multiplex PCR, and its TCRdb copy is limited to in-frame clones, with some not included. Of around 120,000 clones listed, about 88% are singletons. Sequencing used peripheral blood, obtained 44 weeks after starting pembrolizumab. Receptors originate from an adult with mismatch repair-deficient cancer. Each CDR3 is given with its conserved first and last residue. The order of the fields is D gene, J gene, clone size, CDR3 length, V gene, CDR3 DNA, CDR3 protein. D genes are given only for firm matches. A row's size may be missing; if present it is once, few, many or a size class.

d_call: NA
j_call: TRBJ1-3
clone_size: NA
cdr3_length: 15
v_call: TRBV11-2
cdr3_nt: TGTGCCAGCAGCTTGGTCTCCAGGTTTGGAAACACCATATATTTT
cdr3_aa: CASSLVSRFGNTIYF

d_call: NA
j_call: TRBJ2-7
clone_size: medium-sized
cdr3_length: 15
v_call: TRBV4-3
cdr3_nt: TGCGCCAGCAGCCGTGGGTCGGGGGACCCCTACGAGCAGTACTTC
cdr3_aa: CASSRGSGDPYEQYF

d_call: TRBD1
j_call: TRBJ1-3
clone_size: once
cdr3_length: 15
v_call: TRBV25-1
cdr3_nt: TGTGCCAGCGGAGCACCCGGGACAGCTGGAAACACCATATATTTT
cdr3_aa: CASGAPGTAGNTIYF

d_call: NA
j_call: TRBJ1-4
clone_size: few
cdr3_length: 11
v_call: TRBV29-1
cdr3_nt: TGCAGCGTTCCGGAGAGGGGAAAACTGTTTTTT
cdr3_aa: CSVPERGKLFF

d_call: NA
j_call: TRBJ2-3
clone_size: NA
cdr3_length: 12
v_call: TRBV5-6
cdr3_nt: TGTGCCAGCAGTATAGGCACAGATACGCAGTATTTT
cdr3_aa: CASSIGTDTQYF

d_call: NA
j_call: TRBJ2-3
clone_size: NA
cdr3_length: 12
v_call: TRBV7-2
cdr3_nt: TGTGCCAGCAGCTTAGCGAGAGATACGCAGTATTTT
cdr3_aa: CASSLARDTQYF

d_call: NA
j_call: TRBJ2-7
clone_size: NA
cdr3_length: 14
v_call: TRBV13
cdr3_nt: TGTGCCAGCAGCTTAGGTAGATCGCGGGCCGAGCAGTACTTC
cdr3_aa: CASSLGRSRAEQYF

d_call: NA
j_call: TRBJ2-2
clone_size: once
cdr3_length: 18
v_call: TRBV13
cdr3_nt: TGTGCCAGCTCGCAACAAGGAGTCGGGGGAGGGAACACCGGGGAGCTGTTTTTT
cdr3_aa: CASSQQGVGGGNTGELFF

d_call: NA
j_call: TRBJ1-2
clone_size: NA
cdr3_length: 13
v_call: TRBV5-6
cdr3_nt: TGTGCCAGCAGCTTGGGGGGGAGAGAGATCTACACCTTC
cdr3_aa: CASSLGGREIYTF

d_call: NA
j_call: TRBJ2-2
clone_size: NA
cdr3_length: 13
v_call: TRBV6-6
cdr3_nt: TGTGCCAGCAGTTACTCGACCTCTCGGGAGCTGTTTTTT
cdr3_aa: CASSYSTSRELFF

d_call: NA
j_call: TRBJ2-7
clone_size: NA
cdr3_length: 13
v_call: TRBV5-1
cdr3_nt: TGCGCCAGCAGCGTCAACACGGCCTACGAGCAGTACTTC
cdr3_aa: CASSVNTAYEQYF

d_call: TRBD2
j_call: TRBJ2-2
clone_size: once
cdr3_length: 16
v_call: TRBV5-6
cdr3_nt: TGTGCCAGCAGCGATGGGACTAGCGGGACCACCGGGGAGCTGTTTTTT
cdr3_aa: CASSDGTSGTTGELFF

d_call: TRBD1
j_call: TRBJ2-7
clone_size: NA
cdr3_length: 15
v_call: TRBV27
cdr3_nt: TGTGCCAGCAGTTTATCGGGACAGAAACCCTACGAGCAGTACTTC
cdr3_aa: CASSLSGQKPYEQYF

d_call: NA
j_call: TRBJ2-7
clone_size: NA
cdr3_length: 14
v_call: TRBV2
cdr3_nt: TGTGCCAGCAGTGAACAGGGAGGAATCTACGAGCAGTACTTC
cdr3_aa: CASSEQGGIYEQYF

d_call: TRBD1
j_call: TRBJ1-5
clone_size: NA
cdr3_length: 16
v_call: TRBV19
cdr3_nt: TGTGCCAGTAGTATCAGACAGGGGTGGTCCAATCAGCCCCAGCATTTT
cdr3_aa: CASSIRQGWSNQPQHF

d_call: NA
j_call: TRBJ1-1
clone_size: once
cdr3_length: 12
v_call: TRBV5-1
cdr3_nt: TGCGCCAGCAGCCTAAATGAGGGGGGAGCTTTCTTT
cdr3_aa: CASSLNEGGAFF

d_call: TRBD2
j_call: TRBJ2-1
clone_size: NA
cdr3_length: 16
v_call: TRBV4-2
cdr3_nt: TGTGCCAGCAGCCAAGTCGGGACTAGGGACGACAATGAGCAGTTCTTC
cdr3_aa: CASSQVGTRDDNEQFF

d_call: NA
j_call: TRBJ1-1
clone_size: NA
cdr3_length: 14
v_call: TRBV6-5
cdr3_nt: TGTGCCAGCAGGGGAAGCAGCCTGAACACTGAAGCTTTCTTT
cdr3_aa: CASRGSSLNTEAFF

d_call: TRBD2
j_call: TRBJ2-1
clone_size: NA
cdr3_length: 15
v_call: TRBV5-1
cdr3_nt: TGCGCCAGCAGCTTCCAGCGGGAAAACTACAATGAGCAGTTCTTC
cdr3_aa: CASSFQRENYNEQFF

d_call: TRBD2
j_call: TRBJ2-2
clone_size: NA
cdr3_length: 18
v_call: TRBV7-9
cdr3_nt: TGTGCCAGCACTCCCGCAAGGGGGAGCGGGAGCGCCACCGGGGAGCTGTTTTTT
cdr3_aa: CASTPARGSGSATGELFF

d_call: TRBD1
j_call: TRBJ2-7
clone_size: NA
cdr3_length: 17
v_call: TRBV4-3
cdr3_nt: TGCGCCAGCAGCCAAGATATAGGGACAGGGGGCAACTACGAGCAGTACTTC
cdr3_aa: CASSQDIGTGGNYEQYF

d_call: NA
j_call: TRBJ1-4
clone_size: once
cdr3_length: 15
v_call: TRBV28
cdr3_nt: TGTGCCAGCAGTTTATATGGTTCAACTAATGAAAAACTGTTTTTT
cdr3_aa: CASSLYGSTNEKLFF

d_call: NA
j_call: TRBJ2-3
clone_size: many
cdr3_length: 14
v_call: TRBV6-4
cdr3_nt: TGTGCCAGCAGTGAAAGCGGGAGCACAGATACGCAGTATTTT
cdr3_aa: CASSESGSTDTQYF

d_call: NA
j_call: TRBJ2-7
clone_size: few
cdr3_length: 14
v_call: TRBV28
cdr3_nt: TGTGCCAGCAGCCGTACAGGGAACTCCTACGAGCAGTACTTC
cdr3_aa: CASSRTGNSYEQYF

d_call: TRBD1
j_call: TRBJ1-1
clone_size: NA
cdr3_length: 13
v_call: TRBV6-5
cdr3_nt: TGTGCCAGCAGTTCGACAGGGTGGTTTGGAGCTTTCTTT
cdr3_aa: CASSSTGWFGAFF

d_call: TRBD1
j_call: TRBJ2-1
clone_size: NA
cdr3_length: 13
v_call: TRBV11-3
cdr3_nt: TGTGCCAGCGGACAGGGTTCCTACAATGAGCAGTTCTTC
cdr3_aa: CASGQGSYNEQFF

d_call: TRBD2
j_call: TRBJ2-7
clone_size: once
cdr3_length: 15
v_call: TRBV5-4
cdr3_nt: TGTGCCAGCAGAAAACTAGCGGGAGTGGGTTACGAGCAGTACTTC
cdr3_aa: CASRKLAGVGYEQYF

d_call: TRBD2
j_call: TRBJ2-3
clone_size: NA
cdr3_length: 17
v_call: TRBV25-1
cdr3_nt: TGTGCCAGCAGTGAGCGACGATCTAGCGGGAGGGCAGATACGCAGTATTTT
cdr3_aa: CASSERRSSGRADTQYF

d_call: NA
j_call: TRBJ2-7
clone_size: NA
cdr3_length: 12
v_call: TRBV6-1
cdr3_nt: TGTGCCAGCAGTGGCAGCTCCTACGAGCAGTACTTC
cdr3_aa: CASSGSSYEQYF

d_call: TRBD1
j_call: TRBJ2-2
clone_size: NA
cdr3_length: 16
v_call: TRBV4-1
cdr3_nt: TGCGCCAGCAGCCCTTGGACAGGGGGCAACACCGGGGAGCTGTTTTTT
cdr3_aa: CASSPWTGGNTGELFF

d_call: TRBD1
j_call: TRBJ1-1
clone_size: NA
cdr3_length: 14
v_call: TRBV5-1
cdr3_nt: TGCGCCAGCAGCTTAAACCGACAGGGCACTGAAGCTTTCTTT
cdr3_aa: CASSLNRQGTEAFF

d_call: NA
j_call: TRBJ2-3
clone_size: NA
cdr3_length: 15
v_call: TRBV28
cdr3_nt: TGTGCCAGCAGTGGGGGGGCGGGAGCTGGAGATACGCAGTATTTT
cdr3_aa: CASSGGAGAGDTQYF

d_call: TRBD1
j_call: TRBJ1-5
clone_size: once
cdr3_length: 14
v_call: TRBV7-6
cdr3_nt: TGTGCCAGCAGCTTACAGGGGGGCAATCAGCCCCAGCATTTT
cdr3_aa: CASSLQGGNQPQHF

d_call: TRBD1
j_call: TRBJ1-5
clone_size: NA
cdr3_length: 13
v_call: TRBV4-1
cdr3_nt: TGCGCCAGCAGCCCACAGGGGAGGCAGCCCCAGCATTTT
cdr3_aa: CASSPQGRQPQHF

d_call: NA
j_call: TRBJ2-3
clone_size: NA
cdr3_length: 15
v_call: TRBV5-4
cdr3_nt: TGTGCCAGCAGCCTGGGACGTCTAAGCACAGATACGCAGTATTTT
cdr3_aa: CASSLGRLSTDTQYF

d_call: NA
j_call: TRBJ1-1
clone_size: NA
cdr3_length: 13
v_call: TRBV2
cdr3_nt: TGTGCCAGCAGTCGCGACAAGCGGACTGAAGCTTTCTTT
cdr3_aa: CASSRDKRTEAFF

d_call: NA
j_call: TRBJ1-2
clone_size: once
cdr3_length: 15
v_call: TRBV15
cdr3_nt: TGTGCCACCAGCCAGACTATTATGGGGATCTATGGCTACACCTTC
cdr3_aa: CATSQTIMGIYGYTF

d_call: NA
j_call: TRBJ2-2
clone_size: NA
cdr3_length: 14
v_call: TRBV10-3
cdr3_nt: TGTGCCATCAACCCCGGGACAAACACCGGGGAGCTGTTTTTT
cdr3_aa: CAINPGTNTGELFF

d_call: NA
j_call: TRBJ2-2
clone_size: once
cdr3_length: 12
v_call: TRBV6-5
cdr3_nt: TGTGCCGCCGGGCCCAACACCGGGGAGCTGTTTTTT
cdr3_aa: CAAGPNTGELFF

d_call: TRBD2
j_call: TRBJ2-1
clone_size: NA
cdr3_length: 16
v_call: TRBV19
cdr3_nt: TGTGCCAGTAGTACCCGATGGCGGGAGGACTACAATGAGCAGTTCTTC
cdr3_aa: CASSTRWREDYNEQFF

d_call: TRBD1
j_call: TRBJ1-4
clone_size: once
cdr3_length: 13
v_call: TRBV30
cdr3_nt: TGTGCCTGGAGTGACAGGGGCGCCGAAAAACTGTTTTTT
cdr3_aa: CAWSDRGAEKLFF

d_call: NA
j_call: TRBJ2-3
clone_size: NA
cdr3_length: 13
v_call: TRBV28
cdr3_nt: TGTGCCAGCACCGAACAGGGCGCAGATACGCAGTATTTT
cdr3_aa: CASTEQGADTQYF

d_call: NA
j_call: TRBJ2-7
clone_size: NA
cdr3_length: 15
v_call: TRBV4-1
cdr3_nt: TGCGCCAGCAGCCAAGGCGGGGAGAATGGCTACGAGCAGTACTTC
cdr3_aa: CASSQGGENGYEQYF

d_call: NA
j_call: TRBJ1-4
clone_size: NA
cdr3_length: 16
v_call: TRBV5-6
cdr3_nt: TGTGCCAGCAGCACGGGCCCTTCTTCAGGATGGGAAAAACTGTTTTTT
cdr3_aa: CASSTGPSSGWEKLFF

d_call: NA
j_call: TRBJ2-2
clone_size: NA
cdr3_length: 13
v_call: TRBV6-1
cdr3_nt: TGTGCCAGCAGTGAAGTAGTCACCGGGGAGCTGTTTTTT
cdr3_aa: CASSEVVTGELFF

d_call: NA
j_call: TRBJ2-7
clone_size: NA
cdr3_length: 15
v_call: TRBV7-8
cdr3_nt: TGTGCCAGCAGCTTAGGAGCGGCTTCAGGATACGAGCAGTACTTC
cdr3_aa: CASSLGAASGYEQYF

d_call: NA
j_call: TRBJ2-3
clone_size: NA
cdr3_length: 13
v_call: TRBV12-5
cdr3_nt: TGTGCTACCCGAGCTCCTACGACAGATACGCAGTATTTT
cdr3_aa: CATRAPTTDTQYF